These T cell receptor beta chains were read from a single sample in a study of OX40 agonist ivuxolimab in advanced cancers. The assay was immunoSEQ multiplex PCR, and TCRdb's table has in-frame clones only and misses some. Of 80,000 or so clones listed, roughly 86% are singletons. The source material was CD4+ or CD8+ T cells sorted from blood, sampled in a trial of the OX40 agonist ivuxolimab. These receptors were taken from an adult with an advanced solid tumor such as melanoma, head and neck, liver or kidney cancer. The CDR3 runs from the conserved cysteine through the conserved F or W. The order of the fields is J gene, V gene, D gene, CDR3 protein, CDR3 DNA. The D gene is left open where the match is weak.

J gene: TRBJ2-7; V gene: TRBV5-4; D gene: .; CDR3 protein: CASSLPGTGGVYEQYF; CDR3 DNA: TGTGCCAGCAGCTTGCCCGGTACAGGGGGGGTCTACGAGCAGTACTTC
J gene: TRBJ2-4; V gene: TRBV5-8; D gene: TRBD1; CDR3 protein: CASSLQQGVDIQYF; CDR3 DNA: TGTGCCAGCAGCTTACAACAGGGGGTGGACATTCAGTACTTC
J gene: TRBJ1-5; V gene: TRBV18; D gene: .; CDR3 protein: CASSPTLNQPQHF; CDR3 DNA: TGTGCCAGCTCACCCACCCTAAATCAGCCCCAGCATTTT
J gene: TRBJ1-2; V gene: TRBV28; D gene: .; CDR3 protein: CASSLSGPYGYTF; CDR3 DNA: TGTGCCAGCAGTTTATCCGGCCCCTATGGCTACACCTTC
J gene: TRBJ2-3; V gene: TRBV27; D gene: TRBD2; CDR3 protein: CASSTLAGGTDTQYF; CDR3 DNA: TGTGCCAGCAGTACTCTAGCGGGAGGCACAGATACGCAGTATTTT
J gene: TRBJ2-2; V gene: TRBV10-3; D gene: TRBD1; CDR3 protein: CAISKQGDTGELFF; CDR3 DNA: TGTGCCATCAGTAAACAGGGGGATACCGGGGAGCTGTTTTTT
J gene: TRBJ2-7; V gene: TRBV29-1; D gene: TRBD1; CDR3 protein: CSTRDSVYEQYF; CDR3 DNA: TGCAGCACAAGGGACAGTGTCTACGAGCAGTACTTC
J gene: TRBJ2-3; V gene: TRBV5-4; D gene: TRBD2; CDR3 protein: CASFISGADTQYF; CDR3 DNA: TGTGCCAGTTTCATTAGCGGGGCAGATACGCAGTATTTT
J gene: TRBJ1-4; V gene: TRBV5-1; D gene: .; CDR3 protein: CASSLGRAGEKLFF; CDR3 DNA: TGCGCCAGCAGCTTGGGCAGGGCGGGTGAAAAACTGTTTTTT
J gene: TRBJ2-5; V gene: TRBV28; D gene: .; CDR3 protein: CASSLRGLRQGGRTQYF; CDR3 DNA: TGTGCCAGCAGTTTACGTGGTCTTCGGCAGGGCGGTCGGACCCAGTACTTC
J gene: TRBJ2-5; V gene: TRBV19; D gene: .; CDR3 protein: CASTPRTRSLGETQYF; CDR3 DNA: TGTGCCAGTACCCCCCGGACACGAAGCTTGGGGGAGACCCAGTACTTC
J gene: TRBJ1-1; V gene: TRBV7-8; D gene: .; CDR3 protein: CASSLLLGGTEAFF; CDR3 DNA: TGTGCCAGCAGCTTACTGCTGGGTGGCACTGAAGCTTTCTTT
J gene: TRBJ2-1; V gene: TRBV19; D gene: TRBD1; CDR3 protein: CASSNRGRSNEQFF; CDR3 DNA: TGTGCCAGTAGTAACAGGGGGCGCAGCAATGAGCAGTTCTTC
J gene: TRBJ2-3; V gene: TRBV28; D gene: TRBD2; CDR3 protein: CATQGSSGRAGADTQYF; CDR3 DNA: TGTGCCACACAAGGGTCTAGCGGGAGGGCCGGGGCAGATACGCAGTATTTT
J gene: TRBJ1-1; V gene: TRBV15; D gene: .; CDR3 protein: CATRSLGRTEAFF; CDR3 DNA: TGTGCCACCAGAAGCCTGGGGCGAACTGAAGCTTTCTTT
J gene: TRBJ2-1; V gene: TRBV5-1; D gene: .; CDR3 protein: CASSLEWDEQFF; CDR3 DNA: TGCGCCAGCAGCTTGGAATGGGATGAGCAGTTCTTC
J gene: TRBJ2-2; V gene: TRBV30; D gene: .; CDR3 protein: CAWSPSWVGRTGELFF; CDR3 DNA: TGTGCCTGGAGTCCCTCCTGGGTGGGGCGGACCGGGGAGCTGTTTTTT
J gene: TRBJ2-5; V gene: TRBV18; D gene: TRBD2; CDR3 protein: CASSPSTSGRETQYF; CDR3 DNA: TGTGCCAGCTCACCGTCGACTAGCGGGAGGGAGACCCAGTACTTC
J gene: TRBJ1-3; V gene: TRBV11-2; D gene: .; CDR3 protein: CASSRPTGFSGNTIYF; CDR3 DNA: TGTGCCAGCAGCCGCCCTACAGGTTTCTCTGGAAACACCATATATTTT
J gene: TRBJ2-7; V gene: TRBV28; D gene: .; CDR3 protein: CASSHYEQYF; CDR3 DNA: TGTGCCAGCAGCCACTACGAGCAGTACTTC
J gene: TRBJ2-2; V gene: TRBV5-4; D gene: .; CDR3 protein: CASSRRTANTGELFF; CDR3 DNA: TGTGCCAGCAGCCGAAGGACAGCCAACACCGGGGAGCTGTTTTTT
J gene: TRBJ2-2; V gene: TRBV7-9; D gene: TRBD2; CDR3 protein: CASSLARLGLAGVGELFF; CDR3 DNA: TGTGCCAGCAGCTTAGCGCGTCTAGGACTAGCGGGCGTCGGGGAGCTGTTTTTT
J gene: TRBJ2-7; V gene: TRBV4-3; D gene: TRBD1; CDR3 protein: CASSQDLAGGTYEQYF; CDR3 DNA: TGCGCCAGCAGCCAAGATTTGGCAGGGGGCACCTACGAGCAGTACTTC
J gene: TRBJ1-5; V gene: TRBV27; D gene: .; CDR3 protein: CASSLSSGYEQPQHF; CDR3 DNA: TGTGCCAGCAGTTTATCCTCGGGGTATGAACAGCCCCAGCATTTT
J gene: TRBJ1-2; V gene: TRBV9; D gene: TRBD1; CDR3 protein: CASSPQHTGVVYGYTF; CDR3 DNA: TGTGCCAGCAGCCCCCAACACACAGGGGTGGTCTATGGCTACACCTTC
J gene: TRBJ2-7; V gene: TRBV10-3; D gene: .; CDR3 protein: CAVTPGQSYEQYF; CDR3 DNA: TGTGCCGTAACGCCGGGACAATCCTACGAGCAGTACTTC
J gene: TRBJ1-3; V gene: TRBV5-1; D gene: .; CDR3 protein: CASSPHRSGNTIYF; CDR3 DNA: TGCGCCAGCAGCCCGCACCGCTCTGGAAACACCATATATTTT
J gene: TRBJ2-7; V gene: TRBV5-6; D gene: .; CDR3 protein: CASSLLGSYEQYF; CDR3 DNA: TGTGCCAGCAGCTTACTAGGGAGCTACGAGCAGTACTTC